This entry concerns a single T cell receptor (beta chain). Its recognized antigen is unknown. No base quality information exists; no much larger clone differs at one position. This entry is derived from a study of blood T cell repertoires in COVID-19 (TCRdb year 2020). Regarding the complete study: Samples from collaborators originated in the United States, Italy and Spain and spanned both the acute and convalescent phases of COVID-19. The material from the prospective study consisted of cDNA or gDNA derived from T cells, B-cell-depleted T cells, or PBMCs. The dataset comprised deeply sampled blood TCRbeta repertoires from subjects exposed to, actively infected with, or recovered from COVID-19. A freely available public database, intended as a resource for researchers studying the immune response to SARS-CoV-2, is where the repertoires were released. Samples were obtained from the ongoing ImmuneRACE study (first 160 participants) and from about 1,300 subjects provided by 6 global collaborators. A de-identified subject ID, COVID-19 status, age in years and sex were almost always included in the sample metadata. Where HLA class I and class II types were available, the types were taken from metadata supplied by the sample provider, not from assay-based typing. What the authors observed across the whole study: The quantity of clinical and demographic metadata differed by source and by participant and was supplied without curation.

The immunoSEQ Assay, a bias-controlled multiplex PCR, was used to amplify TCRbeta CDR3 regions from genomic DNA. The authors' pipeline ran thus. Nucleated cell counts per sample were estimated from amplification of reference gene primers within the assay. To quantify the absolute abundance of each unique TCRbeta CDR3 rearrangement, sequence reads were collapsed and filtered. For each sample, productive Simpson clonality was calculated by taking the square root of Simpson's diversity index across productive rearrangements. The source is immuneACCESS, and TCRdb retained only in-frame sequences with V and J called. Part of the clones is not carried over; for the studies checked, unresolved V genes explain less than half of this, and the remainder is unexplained. That table furnishes V, J and clone size, whereas the DNA furnished D and trimming. Counted in this sample were fewer than 250,000 clones; around four fifths of them appeared once. In total, the top ten clones hold about 3.6% of the sample.

From its cysteine to its phenylalanine, the CDR3 spans 14 amino acids. CDR3 DNA only is kept here, 42 bases in frame from base 1. The junction shows trimming of 9 bases on V and 5 bases on J, and the gene matches do not reach 13 bases of it. For CDR1 and CDR2, the germline V gene (reference sequence) lists SGHKS and YYEKEE. In the prospective study, participants were roughly 18 to 100 years old, resided in approximately 25 geographic areas of the United States, and were enrolled through a virtual design. In the prospective study, cohorts were assigned on the basis of participant-reported clinical history obtained from a screening survey and a study questionnaire. A participant counted as exposed if, within 2 weeks of entering the study, that participant had been in contact with someone who had a PCR-confirmed or clinician-diagnosed COVID-19 case. Each participant in the prospective study had whole blood, serum and a nasopharyngeal or oropharyngeal swab collected by mobile phlebotomists. Over an approximately 2-month period, participants in the prospective study had the option of providing additional blood draws and questionnaires. Blood samples from the prospective study were shipped frozen or at room temperature prior to DNA extraction.

The V and J genes are TRBV5-5 and TRBJ1-1; 7 junctional bases match TRBD1. This clonotype was obtained from a woman aged 40 to 50 who had been exposed to COVID-19. The sequenced sample consisted of PBMCs or T cells enriched from blood (not recorded which). This receptor has the CDR3 CATVPTTGDTEAFF. In nucleotides, the sequence is TGTGCCACCGTTCCTACCACAGGGGATACTGAAGCTTTCTTT.